This TCR beta chain was captured by sequencing in a study of T cell responses to AZD1222 COVID-19 vaccine. Study-level results: Spike was spanned by vaccine-associated CD4 TCRs, with dominance at 160-218 and 743-854.

This table comes from immunoSEQ multiplex PCR, and its TCRdb copy is limited to in-frame clones, with some not included. The sample holds about 190,000 clones, roughly 93% seen once. The CDR3 is 14 amino acids. CDR1 is LNHDA and CDR2 is SQIVND in the germline V gene (reference sequence). V was clipped by 5 bases and J by 4 bases, with 13 bases between them. Note on this clone: The antigen is undetermined.

This sequence originates from an adult in good health. The V gene is TRBV19, the J gene TRBJ2-3, with D possibly being TRBD2 (6 bases). Sequences were derived from peripheral blood, sampled on day 0 of AZD1222 vaccination. CDR3 residues: CASSLAASADTQYF. DNA of the CDR3: TGTGCCAGTAGTCTCGCCGCTAGCGCAGATACGCAGTATTTT. The variable domain in full, completed from reference TRBV19 and TRBJ2-3, reads DGGITQSPKYLFRKEGQNVTLSCEQNLNHDAMYWYRQDPGQGLRLIYYSQIVNDFQKGDIAEGYSVSREKKESFPLTVTSAQKNPTAFYLCASSLAASADTQYFGPGTRLTVL.